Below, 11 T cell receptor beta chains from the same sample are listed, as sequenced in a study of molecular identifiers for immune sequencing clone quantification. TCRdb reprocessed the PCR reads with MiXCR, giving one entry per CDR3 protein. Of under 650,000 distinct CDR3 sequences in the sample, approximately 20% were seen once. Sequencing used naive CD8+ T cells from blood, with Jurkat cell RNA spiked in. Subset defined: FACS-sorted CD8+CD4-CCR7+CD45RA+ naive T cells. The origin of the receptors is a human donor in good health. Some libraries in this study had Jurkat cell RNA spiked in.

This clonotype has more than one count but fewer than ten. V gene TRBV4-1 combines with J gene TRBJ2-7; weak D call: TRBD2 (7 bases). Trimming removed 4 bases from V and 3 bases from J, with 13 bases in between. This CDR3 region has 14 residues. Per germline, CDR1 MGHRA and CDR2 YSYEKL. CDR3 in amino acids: CASSPIGGLYEQYF. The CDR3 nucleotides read TGCGCCAGCAGCCCTATCGGGGGGCTCTACGAGCAGTACTTC.

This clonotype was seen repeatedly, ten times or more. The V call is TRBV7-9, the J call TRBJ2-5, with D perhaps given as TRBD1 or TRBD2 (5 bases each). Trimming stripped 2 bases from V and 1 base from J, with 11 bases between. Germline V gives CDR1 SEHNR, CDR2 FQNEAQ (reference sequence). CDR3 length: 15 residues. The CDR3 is CASSLSFGTQETQYF. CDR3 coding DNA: TGTGCCAGCAGCTTAAGTTTCGGGACCCAAGAGACCCAGTACTTC.

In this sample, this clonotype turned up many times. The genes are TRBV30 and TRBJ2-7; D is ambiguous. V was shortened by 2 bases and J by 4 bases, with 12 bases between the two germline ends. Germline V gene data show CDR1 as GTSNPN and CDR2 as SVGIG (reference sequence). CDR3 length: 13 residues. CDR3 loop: CAWSFSRQYEQYF. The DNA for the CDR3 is TGTGCCTGGAGTTTTTCCCGTCAGTACGAGCAGTACTTC. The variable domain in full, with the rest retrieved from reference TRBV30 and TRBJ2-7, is SQTIHQWPATLVQPVGSPLSLECTVEGTSNPNLYWYRQAAGRGLQLLFYSVGIGQISSEVPQNLSASRPQDRQFILSSKKLLLSDSGFYLCAWSFSRQYEQYFGPGTRLTVT.

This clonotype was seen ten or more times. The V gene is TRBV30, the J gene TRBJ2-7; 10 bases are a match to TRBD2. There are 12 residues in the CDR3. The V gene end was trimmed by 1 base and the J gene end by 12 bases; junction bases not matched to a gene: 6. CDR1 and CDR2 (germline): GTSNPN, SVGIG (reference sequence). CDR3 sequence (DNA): TGTGCCTGGAGTGATACTAGCGGGGAGAGGTACTTC. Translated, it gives CAWSDTSGERYF.

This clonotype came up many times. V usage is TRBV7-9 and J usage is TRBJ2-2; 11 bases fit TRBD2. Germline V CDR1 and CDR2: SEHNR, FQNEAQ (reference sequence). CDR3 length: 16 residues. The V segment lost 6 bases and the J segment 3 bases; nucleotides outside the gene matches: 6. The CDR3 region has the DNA TGTGCCAGCAGTCAACTAGCGGGAGATGACACCGGGGAGCTGTTTTTT. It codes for CASSQLAGDDTGELFF.

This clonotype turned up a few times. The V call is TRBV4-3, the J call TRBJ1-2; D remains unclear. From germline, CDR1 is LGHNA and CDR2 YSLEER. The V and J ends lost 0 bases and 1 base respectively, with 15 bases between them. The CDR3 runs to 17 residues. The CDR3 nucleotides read TGCGCCAGCAGCCAAGATCCTCCGTCTTCACATAACTATGGCTACACCTTC. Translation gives CASSQDPPSSHNYGYTF.

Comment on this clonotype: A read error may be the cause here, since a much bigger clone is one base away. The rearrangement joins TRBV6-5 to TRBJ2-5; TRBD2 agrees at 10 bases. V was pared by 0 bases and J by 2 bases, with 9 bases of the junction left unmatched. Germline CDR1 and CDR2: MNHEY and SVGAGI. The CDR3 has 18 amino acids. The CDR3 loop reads CASSYSPSGGEGQETQYF. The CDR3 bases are TGTGCCAGCAGTTACTCGCCTAGCGGGGGAGAGGGTCAAGAGACCCAGTACTTC.

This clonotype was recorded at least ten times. DNA for the CDR3: TGCAGCGTTGAAGGAACTGGAAACACCATATATTTT. Translated, it gives CSVEGTGNTIYF. The chain joins TRBV29-1 to TRBJ1-3; no reliable D call. CDR1 is SQVTM and CDR2 is ANQGSEA in the germline V gene. This CDR3 spans 12 amino acids. Deletions cut 1 base from V and 2 bases from J, with 3 bases between.

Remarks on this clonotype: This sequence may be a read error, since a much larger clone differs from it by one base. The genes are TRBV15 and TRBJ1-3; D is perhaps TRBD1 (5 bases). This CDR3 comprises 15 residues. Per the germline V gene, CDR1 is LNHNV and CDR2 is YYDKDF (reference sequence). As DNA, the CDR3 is TGTGCCGCCAGCACCTCGCCGGGGCCTGGAAACACCATATATTTT. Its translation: CAASTSPGPGNTIYF. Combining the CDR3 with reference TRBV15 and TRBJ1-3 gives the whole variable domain DAMVIQNPRYQVTQFGKPVTLSCSQTLNHNVMYWYQQKSSQAPKLLFHYYDKDFNNEADTPDNFQSRRPNTSFCFLDIRSPGLGDTAMYLCAASTSPGPGNTIYFGEGSWLTVV.

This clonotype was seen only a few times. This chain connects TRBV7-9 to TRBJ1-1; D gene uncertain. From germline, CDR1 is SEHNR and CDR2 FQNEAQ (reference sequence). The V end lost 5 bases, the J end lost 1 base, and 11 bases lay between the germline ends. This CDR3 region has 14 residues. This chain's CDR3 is CASSPTLENTEAFF. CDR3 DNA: TGTGCCAGCAGCCCTACGCTAGAGAACACTGAAGCTTTCTTT.

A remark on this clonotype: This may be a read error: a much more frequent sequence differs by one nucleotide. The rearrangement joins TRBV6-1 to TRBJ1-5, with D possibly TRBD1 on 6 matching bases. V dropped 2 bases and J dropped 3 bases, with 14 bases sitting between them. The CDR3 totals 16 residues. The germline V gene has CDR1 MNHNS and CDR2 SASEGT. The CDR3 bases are TGTGCCAGCAGTGAATGGCAGAGGGGGGACAATCAGCCCCAGCATTTT. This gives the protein CASSEWQRGDNQPQHF.